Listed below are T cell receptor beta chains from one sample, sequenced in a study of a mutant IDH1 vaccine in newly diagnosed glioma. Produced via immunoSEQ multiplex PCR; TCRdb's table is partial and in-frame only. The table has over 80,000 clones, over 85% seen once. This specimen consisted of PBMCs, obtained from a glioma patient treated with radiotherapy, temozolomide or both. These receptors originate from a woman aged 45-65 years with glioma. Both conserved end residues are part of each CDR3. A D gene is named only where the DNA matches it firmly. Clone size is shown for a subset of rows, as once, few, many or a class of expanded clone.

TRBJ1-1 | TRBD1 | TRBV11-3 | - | CASSPRGGTEAFF | TGTGCCAGCAGCCCCAGGGGGGGGACTGAAGCTTTCTTT
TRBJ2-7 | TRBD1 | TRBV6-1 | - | CASSRMGQEMGEQYF | TGTGCCAGCAGCCGAATGGGACAGGAGATGGGTGAGCAGTACTTC
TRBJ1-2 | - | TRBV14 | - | CASSQEVANYGYTF | TGTGCCAGCAGCCAAGAAGTGGCTAACTATGGCTACACCTTC
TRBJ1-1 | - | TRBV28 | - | CASSKSGRGVAFF | TGTGCCAGCAGTAAATCGGGCAGGGGAGTCGCTTTCTTT
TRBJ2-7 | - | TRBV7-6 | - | CASSLTRGRNEQYF | TGTGCCAGCAGCTTGACCAGGGGAAGGAACGAGCAGTACTTC
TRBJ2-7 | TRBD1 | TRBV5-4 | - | CASSFGTGTYEQYF | TGTGCCAGCAGCTTCGGGACAGGAACCTACGAGCAGTACTTC
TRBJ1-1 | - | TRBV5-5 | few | CASSLGRQHEAFF | TGTGCCAGCAGCTTGGGGCGACAGCATGAAGCTTTCTTT
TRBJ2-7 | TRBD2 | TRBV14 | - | CASSQTIRTSGRIYEQYF | TGTGCCAGCAGCCAAACAATTAGGACTAGCGGGAGAATCTACGAGCAGTACTTC
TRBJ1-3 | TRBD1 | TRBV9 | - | CASSPRGQGPGNTIYF | TGTGCCAGCAGCCCCAGGGGACAGGGGCCTGGAAACACCATATATTTT
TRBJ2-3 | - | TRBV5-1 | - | CASSLGARGGGTDTQYF | TGCGCCAGCAGCTTGGGGGCCCGGGGAGGAGGCACAGATACGCAGTATTTT
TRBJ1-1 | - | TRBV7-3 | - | CASSSSGRSNTEAFF | TGTGCCAGCAGCTCCTCGGGCAGATCGAACACTGAAGCTTTCTTT
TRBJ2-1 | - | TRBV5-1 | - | CASTSIGSRRSSYNEQFF | TGCGCCAGCACTTCTATTGGGAGCAGGAGGAGCTCCTACAATGAGCAGTTCTTC
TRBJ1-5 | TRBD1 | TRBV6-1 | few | CASRNRQGGNQPQHF | TGTGCCAGCAGAAACAGACAGGGCGGCAATCAGCCCCAGCATTTT
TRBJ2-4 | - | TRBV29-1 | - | CSVAERSIQYF | TGCAGCGTTGCCGAGAGGAGCATTCAGTACTTC
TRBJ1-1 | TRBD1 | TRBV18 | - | CASSPWTGEDTEAFF | TGTGCCAGCTCACCCTGGACAGGGGAAGACACTGAAGCTTTCTTT
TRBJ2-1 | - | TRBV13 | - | CASSLLGEQFF | TGTGCCAGCAGCTTGTTAGGTGAGCAGTTCTTC
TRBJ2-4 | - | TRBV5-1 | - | CASSLDRQLAKNIQYF | TGCGCCAGCAGCTTGGACAGGCAACTAGCCAAAAACATTCAGTACTTC
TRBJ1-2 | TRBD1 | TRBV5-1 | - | CASSETGDRSGYTF | TGCGCCAGCAGCGAGACAGGGGATCGGTCTGGCTACACCTTC
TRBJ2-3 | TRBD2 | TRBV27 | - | CASSTGIWREGQGDTDTQYF | TGTGCCAGCAGTACAGGGATATGGCGGGAGGGCCAGGGTGACACAGATACGCAGTATTTT
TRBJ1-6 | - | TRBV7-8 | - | CASSLAMGAGFNSPLHF | TGTGCCAGCAGCTTAGCGATGGGGGCAGGGTTTAATTCACCCCTCCACTTT
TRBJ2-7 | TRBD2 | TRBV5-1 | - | CASSLGGTSEWYEQYF | TGCGCCAGCAGCTTGGGGGGGACTAGCGAATGGTACGAGCAGTACTTC
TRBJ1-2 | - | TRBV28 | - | CASNLGGRYGYTF | TGTGCCAGCAATCTCGGGGGGCGATATGGCTACACCTTC
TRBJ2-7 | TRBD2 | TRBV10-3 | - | CAISEILAGDPYEQYF | TGTGCCATCAGTGAGATCCTAGCGGGCGATCCCTACGAGCAGTACTTC
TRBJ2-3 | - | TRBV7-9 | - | CASSLDTQYF | TGTGCCAGCAGCTTAGATACGCAGTATTTT
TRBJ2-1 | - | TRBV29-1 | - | CSGGLAGPYNEQFF | TGCAGCGGTGGACTGGCGGGCCCCTACAATGAGCAGTTCTTC
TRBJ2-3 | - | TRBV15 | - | CATSRAHGSSTDTQYF | TGTGCCACCAGCAGAGCACACGGATCTAGCACAGATACGCAGTATTTT
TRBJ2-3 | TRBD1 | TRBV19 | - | CASSLTGGETDTQYF | TGTGCCAGTAGTCTCACAGGGGGCGAGACAGATACGCAGTATTTT
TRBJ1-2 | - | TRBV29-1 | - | CSVVADHYGYTF | TGCAGCGTTGTGGCGGACCACTATGGCTACACCTTC
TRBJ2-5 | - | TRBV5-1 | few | CASSRDQETQYF | TGCGCCAGCAGCAGGGATCAAGAGACCCAGTACTTC
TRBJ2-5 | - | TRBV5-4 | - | CASSMGPQETQYF | TGTGCCAGCAGCATGGGACCTCAAGAGACCCAGTACTTC
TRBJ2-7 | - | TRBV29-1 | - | CSAVTSYFDEQYF | TGCAGCGCCGTTACTAGTTACTTCGACGAGCAGTACTTC
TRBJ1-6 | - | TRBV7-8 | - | CASSSGLDSPLHF | TGTGCCAGCAGCTCTGGACTCGATTCACCCCTCCACTTT
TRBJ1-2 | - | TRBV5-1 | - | CASSLARGHGYTF | TGCGCCAGCAGCTTGGCCAGGGGACATGGCTACACCTTC
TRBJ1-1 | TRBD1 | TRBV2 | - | CARNRDSNTEAFF | TGTGCCAGGAACCGGGACAGCAACACTGAAGCTTTCTTT
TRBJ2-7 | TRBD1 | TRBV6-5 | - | CASSYSGTGYEQYF | TGTGCCAGCAGTTACTCTGGGACAGGTTACGAGCAGTACTTC
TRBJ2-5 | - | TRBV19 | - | CASSIGGSRQETQYF | TGTGCCAGTAGTATAGGCGGATCCCGGCAAGAGACCCAGTACTTC
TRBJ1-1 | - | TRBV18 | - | CASSPTRDTEAFF | TGTGCCAGCTCCCCCACCAGGGACACTGAAGCTTTCTTT
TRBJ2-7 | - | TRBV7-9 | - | CASSGPLPSFYEQYF | TGTGCCAGCAGCGGACCTCTCCCGTCTTTCTACGAGCAGTACTTC
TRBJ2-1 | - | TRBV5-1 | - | CASSPPGANEQFF | TGCGCCAGCAGCCCCCCAGGAGCGAATGAGCAGTTCTTC
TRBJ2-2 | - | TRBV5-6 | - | CASSFDPGELFF | TGTGCCAGCAGCTTCGACCCCGGGGAGCTGTTTTTT
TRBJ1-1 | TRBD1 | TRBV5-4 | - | CASSYTGVNTEAFF | TGTGCCAGCAGCTACACAGGGGTGAACACTGAAGCTTTCTTT
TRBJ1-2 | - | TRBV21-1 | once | CASPPPTSYGYTF | TGTGCCAGCCCCCCACCTACTAGCTATGGCTACACCTTC
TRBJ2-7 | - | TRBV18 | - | CASSLPGQLYEQYF | TGTGCCAGCTCACTGCCCGGACAGCTCTACGAGCAGTACTTC
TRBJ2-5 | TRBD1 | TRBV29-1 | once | CSVEDPTGGPETQYF | TGCAGCGTTGAAGATCCAACAGGGGGCCCAGAGACCCAGTACTTC
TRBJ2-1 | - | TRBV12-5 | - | CASGLQVLDEQFF | TGTGCTAGTGGCCTTCAGGTTTTGGATGAGCAGTTCTTC
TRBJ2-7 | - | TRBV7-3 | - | CASSLQSGKPYEQYF | TGTGCCAGCAGCTTACAGTCAGGGAAGCCCTACGAGCAGTACTTC
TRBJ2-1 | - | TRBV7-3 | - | CASSLEGSYNEQFF | TGTGCCAGCAGCTTAGAAGGCTCCTACAATGAGCAGTTCTTC
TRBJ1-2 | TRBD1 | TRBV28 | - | CATGTEHFSNYGYTF | TGTGCCACCGGGACAGAGCATTTTTCTAACTATGGCTACACCTTC
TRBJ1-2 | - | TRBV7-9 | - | CASSLEGIRYGYTF | TGTGCCAGCAGCTTGGAGGGAATACGCTATGGCTACACCTTC
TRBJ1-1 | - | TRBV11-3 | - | CASSWALNTEAFF | TGTGCCAGCAGCTGGGCGCTGAACACTGAAGCTTTCTTT
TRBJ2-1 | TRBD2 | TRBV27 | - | CASTGGSDNEQFF | TGTGCCAGCACGGGCGGGAGTGACAATGAGCAGTTCTTC
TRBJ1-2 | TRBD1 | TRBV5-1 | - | CASSSSGTGFGYTF | TGCGCCAGCAGCTCCTCCGGGACAGGGTTTGGCTACACCTTC
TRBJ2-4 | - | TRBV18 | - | CASSPPNMIKNIQYF | TGTGCCAGCTCACCACCGAACATGATCAAAAACATTCAGTACTTC
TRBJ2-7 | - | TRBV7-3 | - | CASSLSPGPYEQYF | TGTGCCAGCAGCTTAAGCCCGGGCCCCTACGAGCAGTACTTC
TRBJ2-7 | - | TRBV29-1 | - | CSVGSLGDHEQYF | TGCAGCGTTGGGTCACTCGGAGACCACGAGCAGTACTTC
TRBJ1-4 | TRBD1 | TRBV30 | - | CAWSRTGVEKLFF | TGTGCCTGGAGTCGGACAGGGGTTGAAAAACTGTTTTTT
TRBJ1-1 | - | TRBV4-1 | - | CASSQVGGITEAFF | TGCGCCAGCAGCCAAGTTGGGGGCATCACTGAAGCTTTCTTT